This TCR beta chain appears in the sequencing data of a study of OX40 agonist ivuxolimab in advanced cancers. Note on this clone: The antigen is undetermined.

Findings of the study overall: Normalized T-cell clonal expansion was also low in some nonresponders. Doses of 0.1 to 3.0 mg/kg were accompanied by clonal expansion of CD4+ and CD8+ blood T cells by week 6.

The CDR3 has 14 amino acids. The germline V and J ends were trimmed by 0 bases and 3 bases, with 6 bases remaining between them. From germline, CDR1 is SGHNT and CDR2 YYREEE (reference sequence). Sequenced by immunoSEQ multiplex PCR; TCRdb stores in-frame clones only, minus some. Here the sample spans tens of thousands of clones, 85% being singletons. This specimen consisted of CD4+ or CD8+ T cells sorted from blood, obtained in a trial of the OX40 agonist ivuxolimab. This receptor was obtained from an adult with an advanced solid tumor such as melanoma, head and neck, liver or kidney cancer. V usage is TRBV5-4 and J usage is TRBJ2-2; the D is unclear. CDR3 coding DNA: TGTGCCAGCAGCTTGGACCAATACACCGGGGAGCTGTTTTTT. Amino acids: CASSLDQYTGELFF.